The source of this T cell receptor beta chain is a study of PD-L1 blockade in urothelial cancer (dated by TCRdb to 2015 to 2018). Describing the broader study: All patients started therapy around 2014 and received atezolizumab 1,200 mg intravenously every 3 weeks. Blood samples were analyzed at two time points: 3 weeks after treatment start (second dose) and 6 weeks after treatment start. An exploratory multi-omic analysis was conducted of the somatic, immune and clinical correlates of response to PD-L1 blockade with atezolizumab in urothelial cancer. In the same patients, whole exome sequencing and RNA sequencing of pretreatment tumors were performed in addition to TCR sequencing. Pretreatment tumor samples and matched peripheral blood, collected serially before and after atezolizumab treatment, underwent TCR sequencing. Blood samples gave a median of about 130,000 T cells and 77,000 or so unique TCRs, with a median clonality of roughly 0.08. Progression-free survival longer than 6 months counted as durable clinical benefit, and TCR features were additionally tested against both progression-free and overall survival. Durable clinical benefit was achieved by nine patients and was not achieved by 20 patients. About 85% of the roughly 29 patients were identified as males with urothelial cancer of bladder origin, and a prior smoking history was reported by 18 of 29 patients. Patients had an ECOG performance status of 0 or 1 and had received between 0 and 3 prior chemotherapy regimens. Pretreatment blood TCR-seq was available for about 28 patients, at least one posttreatment blood collection was obtained for about 24 patients, and tumor TCR-seq was available for about 24 patients. Points the paper makes about the study in general: Improved progression-free and overall survival was associated with having pretreatment peripheral blood TCR clonality below the median. Because the sample size was small (n ≈ 27) and many exploratory analyses were performed, the results are intended to be hypothesis-generating. Among patients with durable benefit, tumor-associated TCR clones showed greater expansion in peripheral blood 3 weeks after treatment started (n ≈ 24, p = 0.022).

Taken from the germline V gene (reference sequence), the CDR1 and CDR2 loops are LNHDA and SQIVND. Trimmed from V: 3 bases; trimmed from J: 0 bases; junction bases lacking a gene match: 7. The CDR3 covers 17 residues, taking in both the cysteine and the phenylalanine. The retained sequence is limited to the CDR3, 51 bases, with the frame set at the first base. To estimate absolute template abundance from read counts, synthetic TCR analog templates were spiked into each PCR. TCRbeta CDR3 regions were amplified from genomic DNA with bias-controlled V and J gene primers using the immunoSEQ assay. Sequencing of rearranged TCRbeta segments was performed at approximately 20X coverage. In the source study's methods: Clustering was used to correct sequencing errors, and CDR3s were annotated against IMGT so that V, D and J genes could be assigned. Downstream analyses used only productive TCRbeta rearrangements, leaving out any out-of-frame or stop-codon sequences. Clonality was computed as one minus Shannon entropy normalized by the log of the number of unique productive sequences. Clones differing between time points or between blood and tumor were identified using Fisher's exact test with Benjamini-Hochberg correction, with an adjusted p below 0.01 applied as the threshold. TCRdb limited this immuneACCESS table to in-frame rearrangements with V and J called. A share of clones is missing; checked studies link under half to unresolved V genes, and the rest is unexplained. That table gives V, J and clone size, and the DNA gave D and trimming. Across this sample there are under 95,000 clones, with around 83% seen only once. The ten largest make up around 2.1% of the sample.

The intended sense of this specimen's time point label: pretreatment peripheral blood. A cohort of more than 25 patients with locally advanced or metastatic urothelial carcinoma, treated at Memorial Sloan Kettering on a trial protocol, was included. Peripheral blood mononuclear cells were collected from each patient pretreatment and during treatment, giving between 1 and 8 total time points per patient. The Qiagen DNeasy Blood extraction kit was used to purify genomic DNA from total PBMCs and tumor samples. Collected pretreatment and during treatment, PBMCs were isolated and stored as previously described. About this clone: Its antigen is still unknown. No qualities accompany the bases; no much larger clone lies one base away.

This specimen was PBMCs, taken around atezolizumab (anti-PD-L1) treatment. The TCR was taken from a man in his 60s with urothelial cancer. Recombination joined TRBV19 with TRBJ1-3; 8 of the junction bases match TRBD1. The CDR3 amino acid sequence is: CASSISAGGFSGNTIYF. The nucleotides read TGTGCCAGTAGTATCTCGGCAGGGGGCTTCTCTGGAAACACCATATATTTT.